The entry that follows covers one T cell receptor (beta chain) sequence. Antigen unknown. The CDR3 consists of 13 residues. V lost 1 base and J 1 base, leaving 7 bases between the germline ends. The V gene's germline CDR1 is SQVTM and CDR2 ANQGSEA. The sample originates from a study of T-cell reconstitution after alpha-beta-depleted transplantation in children. General study results and limits: At day 60, the high TCRbeta diversity found in some patients originated from recipient T cells and thymic progenitors that had survived. Newly produced T cells mostly provided counts and TCRbeta diversity after one year, as hyperexpanded clones declined. Several hundred expanded graft clones reportedly supplied alpha-beta T cells about two months after transplant.

TCRbeta library preparation incorporated unique molecular identifiers. TCRdb processed the PCR reads anew with MiXCR; each CDR3 protein has one entry. This table has about 600,000 distinct CDR3 sequences, 13% appearing once. Sequences were derived from PBMCs, mostly from graft donor cells, sampled 360 days after TCRalphabeta/CD19-depleted stem cell transplant. The clonotype originates from a male patient younger than 18 who had a stem cell transplant for acute myeloid leukemia, so the T cells may come from the graft donor. The rearrangement uses TRBV29-1 and TRBJ1-2; D unresolved. The CDR3, as DNA: TGCAGCGTTGAAGGGCAGAATAACTATGGCTACACCTTC. It encodes CSVEGQNNYGYTF.